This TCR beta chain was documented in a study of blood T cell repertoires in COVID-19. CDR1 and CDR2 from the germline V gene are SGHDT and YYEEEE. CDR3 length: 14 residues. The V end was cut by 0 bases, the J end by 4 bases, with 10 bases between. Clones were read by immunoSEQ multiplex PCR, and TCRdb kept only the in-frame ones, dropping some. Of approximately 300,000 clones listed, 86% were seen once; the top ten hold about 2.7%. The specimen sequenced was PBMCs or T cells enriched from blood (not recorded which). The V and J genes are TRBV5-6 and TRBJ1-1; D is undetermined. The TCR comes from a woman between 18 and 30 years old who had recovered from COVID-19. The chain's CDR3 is CASSLVGLGTEAFF. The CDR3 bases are TGTGCCAGCAGCTTGGTCGGGTTGGGCACTGAAGCTTTCTTT.